The present T cell receptor (beta chain) was sequenced within a study of tumour-infiltrating T cells in Burkitt lymphoma (TCRdb year 2020). The study in broad terms: The Burkitt lymphoma cohort comprised 82 patients and spanned all epidemiological subtypes of the disease. TCR repertoire data were correlated with clinical outcome; productive clonality predicted overall and progression-free survival, independent of established prognosticators including age at diagnosis.

Overall study outcomes, separate from this receptor: Several public clonotypes shared across numerous Burkitt lymphoma patients were found, and shared tumour neoantigen selection absent from diffuse large B-cell lymphoma was thereby suggested.

Trimming costs V 3 bases and J 0 bases, and their ends lie 9 bases apart. CDR3 length: 15 amino acids, cysteine to phenylalanine. Kept here is only the CDR3 DNA, which spans 45 bases and is read in frame from base 1. The germline V gene (reference sequence) sets CDR1 to LNHDA and CDR2 to SQIVND. About this clone itself: Its binding antigen is unknown. Within one base of it there is no much larger clone, and no base qualities were kept.

Library preparation employed the immunoSEQ multiplex PCR assay. Here the immuneACCESS table is served through TCRdb, limited to in-frame sequences with V and J called. Missing clones are a known gap in these copies; in checked studies unresolved V genes cover under half, and the rest lacks a known reason. This sample has around 46,000 clones in its table, and roughly 30% of those were observed once. The ten top clones hold approximately 2.6% of the sample. The chain is encoded by TRBV19 joined to TRBJ2-1, with the D gene uncertain. This TCR came from a human donor with Burkitt lymphoma. The source material was tumor tissue. The DNA sequence follows: TGTGCCAGTAGTATGGTGGTGAGCTCCTACAATGAGCAGTTCTTC. Its translation is CASSMVVSSYNEQFF.